A single sample is the source of the 18 T cell receptor beta chains below, sequenced in a study of shared clonotypes between healthy human individuals. Produced via immunoSEQ multiplex PCR; TCRdb's table is partial and in-frame only. This sample carries 550,000 to 750,000 clones, under 95% of them seen once, and the ten largest clones take approximately 22%. The naive CD8 subset, CD45RO-negative cells positively selected for CCR7, excluded terminally differentiated effector memory CD45RA+ cells. The material sequenced was naive CD8+ T cells sorted from blood. Receptors originate from a young man in good health.

The chain combines TRBV2 with TRBJ2-7, with D possibly TRBD2 on 6 matching bases. Between the trimmed V and J ends, which lost 6 bases and 3 bases, there was a span of 12 bases. The CDR3 loop spans 13 amino acids. Per the germline V gene, CDR1 is SNHLY and CDR2 is FYNNEI. CDR3 protein: CASRGGRSYEQYF. CDR3 in DNA: TGTGCCAGCAGGGGGGGTCGGAGCTACGAGCAGTACTTC.

This clone showed up just once. The chain has TRBV20-1 and TRBJ2-7, with TRBD2 matching over 8 bases. The V and J ends lost 7 bases and 7 bases, in that order; junction bases with no gene match: 6. Germline V gives CDR1 DFQATT, CDR2 SNEGSKA (reference sequence). The CDR3 runs 11 residues. The CDR3 loop is CSVTGGVEQYF. The CDR3 region has the DNA TGCAGTGTTACGGGGGGGGTAGAGCAGTACTTC.

The chain combines TRBV7-2 with TRBJ1-4; tentatively, D is TRBD1 (5 bases). Trimming cost V 5 bases and J 0 bases, with 13 bases left between them. Germline loops: CDR1 SGHTA, CDR2 FQGNSA. This CDR3 spans 16 amino acids. CDR3: CASSPSDTATNEKLFF. In DNA form, the CDR3 reads TGTGCCAGCAGCCCGTCGGACACCGCAACTAATGAAAAACTGTTTTTT.

The chain links TRBV6-1 to TRBJ1-2; D ambiguous. The germline V and J ends were trimmed by 8 bases and 2 bases, with 6 bases remaining between them. Germline values: CDR1 MNHNS, CDR2 SASEGT. This CDR3 has 11 amino acids. DNA of the CDR3: TGTGCCAGCCGACTGAACTATGGCTACACCTTC. Encoded protein: CASRLNYGYTF.

The chain recombines TRBV28 with TRBJ2-1; 8 nucleotides agree with TRBD2. Germline CDR1 reads MDHEN; CDR2 reads SYDVKM. This CDR3 comprises 16 residues. V lost 2 bases, J lost 7 bases, and 10 bases stayed unmatched. The CDR3 loop reads CASSLGPGLVVNEQFF. The CDR3 bases are TGTGCCAGCAGTTTAGGTCCGGGACTAGTAGTAAATGAGCAGTTCTTC.

This clone was detected once. J is TRBJ2-1 and V is TRBV5-1; no definite D call. Germline V CDR1 and CDR2: SGHRS, YFSETQ. The CDR3 spans 13 residues. Between the trimmed V and J ends, which lost 10 bases and 1 base, there was a span of 12 bases. The CDR3, as DNA: TGCGCCTCGCAAGCAAATTCCTACAATGAGCAGTTCTTC. It encodes CASQANSYNEQFF.

The rearrangement uses TRBV27 and TRBJ2-6; no firm D call. V lost 2 bases and J lost 0, with 11 bases in between. This CDR3 has 17 residues. CDR1 and CDR2 (germline): MNHEY, SMNVEV (reference sequence). The CDR3 sequence: CASSLGGTLSGANVLTF. The CDR3 DNA sequence: TGTGCCAGCAGTTTAGGTGGCACCCTCTCTGGGGCCAACGTCCTGACTTTC.

CDR3 coding DNA: TGTGCCAGCAGTTCACTAGCGGGAGGGCCTTACAATGAGCAGTTCTTC. This translates into CASSSLAGGPYNEQFF. The chain carries TRBV27 and TRBJ2-1; 13 bases match TRBD2. Looked up from germline, CDR1 is MNHEY and CDR2 is SMNVEV (reference sequence). With V trimmed by 4 bases and J by 4 bases, 4 bases remained unmatched. The length of the CDR3 is 16 residues.

This chain uses TRBV7-8 with TRBJ2-2, with a possible D match to TRBD2 (5 bases). V was shortened by 0 bases and J by 7 bases, with 9 bases between the two germline ends. The CDR3 runs to 14 residues. CDR1 is SGHVS, CDR2 FQNEAQ, per germline. The CDR3 DNA reads TGTGCCAGCAGCTTAGCAGGGAGCAGCGGGGAGCTGTTTTTT. It is translated as CASSLAGSSGELFF. Supplemented by reference TRBV7-8 and TRBJ2-2, the full variable domain reads GAGVSQSPRYKVAKRGQDVALRCDPISGHVSLFWYQQALGQGPEFLTYFQNEAQLDKSGLPSDRFFAERPEGSVSTLKIQRTQQEDSAVYLCASSLAGSSGELFFGEGSRLTVL.

The chain uses TRBV5-6 and TRBJ2-5, with D unresolved. The CDR3 covers 14 residues. Germline assignment: CDR1 SGHDT and CDR2 YYEEEE. V lost 4 bases and J 3 bases, leaving 13 bases between the germline ends. The CDR3 DNA is TGTGCCAGCAGCCGTAATGGTATTGAAGAGACCCAGTACTTC. This codes for CASSRNGIEETQYF. The full variable domain, completed using reference TRBV5-6 and TRBJ2-5, is DAGVTQSPTHLIKTRGQQVTLRCSPKSGHDTVSWYQQALGQGPQFIFQYYEEEERQRGNFPDRFSGHQFPNYSSELNVNALLLGDSALYLCASSRNGIEETQYFGPGTRLLVL.

This chain connects TRBV5-6 to TRBJ2-2; D is uncertain. Trimming left V 4 bases short and J 8 bases short, with 9 bases between. The CDR3 loop spans 12 amino acids. Germline CDR1 reads SGHDT; CDR2 reads YYEEEE. CDR3 in DNA: TGTGCCAGCAGCGCGGATTCTGGGGAGCTGTTTTTT. Translating gives CASSADSGELFF.

The rearrangement links TRBV7-8 to TRBJ2-1; the D gene is possibly TRBD2 (6 bases). CDR3 length equals 16 residues. CDR1 and CDR2 from the germline V gene are SGHVS and FQNEAQ. The V end lost 5 bases, the J end lost 9 bases, and 23 bases lay between the germline ends. CDR3 in amino acids: CASSPENNGWGGEQFF. The CDR3, as DNA: TGTGCCAGCAGCCCTGAGAACAACGGGTGGGGAGGTGAGCAGTTCTTC.

The chain recombines TRBV2 with TRBJ2-7; unclear D gene. The CDR3 is made up of 12 amino acids. Trimming pared 7 bases from V and 6 bases from J, leaving 13 bases between. Looked up from germline, CDR1 is SNHLY and CDR2 is FYNNEI. The CDR3 DNA is TGTGCCAGCATGGGCGGAGCGCGCGAGCAGTACTTC. Protein: CASMGGAREQYF.

The rearrangement links TRBV29-1 to TRBJ2-1; TRBD2 matches at 11 bases. V was pared by 1 base and J by 6 bases, with 8 bases of the junction left unmatched. The CDR3 totals 16 residues. From germline, CDR1 is SQVTM and CDR2 ANQGSEA. The CDR3 spells CSVEGAIAGGPNEQFF. In DNA form, the CDR3 reads TGCAGCGTTGAAGGGGCTATAGCGGGAGGGCCCAATGAGCAGTTCTTC.

This clone was recorded only once. J is TRBJ2-3 and V is TRBV9; 7 bases agree with TRBD2. Germline CDR1 and CDR2: SGDLS and YYNGEE. CDR3 length: 12 residues. J was trimmed by 6 bases and V by 10 bases; bases with no gene match: 8. The CDR3 sequence is CASGRGFDTQYF. The DNA for the CDR3 is TGTGCCTCCGGGCGGGGGTTCGATACGCAGTATTTT.

The chain couples TRBV29-1 to TRBJ2-7; no firm D call. Germline CDR1 and CDR2: SQVTM and ANQGSEA. V was clipped by 1 base and J by 0 bases, with 10 bases between them. This CDR3 is built from 14 residues. The CDR3: CSVEGPDDSYEQYF. The DNA for the CDR3 is TGCAGCGTTGAAGGCCCGGACGACTCCTACGAGCAGTACTTC.

The V and J genes are TRBV18 and TRBJ2-7; 7 bases are shared with TRBD1. The CDR3 totals 15 residues. The junction had 8 bases not matched to a gene; V was cut back by 3 bases and J by 3 bases. Germline V gene lookup returns CDR1 KGHSH and CDR2 LQKENI. CDR3 bases: TGTGCCAGCTCACCTCAACCCGGGACAGTCTACGAGCAGTACTTC. Residues: CASSPQPGTVYEQYF.

Written as DNA, the CDR3 is TGCGCCAGCAGCCAAGGCCTTTCTAGTTTTCAGCCCCAGCATTTT. Its protein product is CASSQGLSSFQPQHF. The rearrangement joins TRBV4-1 to TRBJ1-5; D gene uncertain. The CDR3 is 15 amino acids. The germline V and J ends were trimmed by 1 base and 6 bases, with 13 bases remaining between them. The V gene's germline CDR1 is MGHRA and CDR2 YSYEKL.